The 21 T cell receptor beta chains below were found in one sample sequenced in a study of T cells in Graves' hyperthyroidism and ophthalmopathy. RNA transcripts were the template for amplifying TCR beta CDR3 regions. TCR CDR3 underwent first-round RT-PCR with the HTBI primer set. TCRdb processed the multiplex PCR reads anew with MiXCR; each CDR3 protein has one entry. The table lists about 350,000 distinct CDR3 sequences, approximately 15% of them singletons, with around 23% in the top ten. Specimen: blood. Every receptor here comes from a woman in her 30s with Graves' hyperthyroidism.

At least ten counts were recorded for this clonotype. The V call is TRBV24-1, the J call TRBJ2-7; 10 bases are shared with TRBD1. Germline CDR1 and CDR2: KGHDR and SFDVKD. The CDR3 runs to 16 residues. Losses at the gene ends were 4 bases for V and 6 bases for J; bases not matched to a gene: 11. The CDR3 reads CATSDATGTGVSEQYF. DNA for the CDR3: TGTGCCACCAGTGACGCCACCGGGACAGGGGTAAGCGAGCAGTACTTC.

The rearrangement links TRBV20-1 to TRBJ1-2, with 9 bases lining up with TRBD1. With 5 bases clipped from V and 8 bases from J, the junction kept 9 bases outside the gene matches. This CDR3 comprises 13 residues. Germline assignment: CDR1 DFQATT and CDR2 SNEGSKA (reference sequence). Here the CDR3 DNA reads TGCAGTGCTGCCAGGACAGGGGTAGGCGGCTACACCTTC. Protein product: CSAARTGVGGYTF.

A remark on this clonotype: A much larger clone lies one base from this, so it may be a read error. The chain carries TRBV29-1 and TRBJ2-1; 9 bases agree with TRBD2. The CDR3 spans 14 residues. Looked up from germline, CDR1 is SQVTM and CDR2 is ANQGSEA. V shed 7 bases and J 5 bases; nucleotides not matched to a gene: 9. The DNA of the CDR3 is TGCAGCGCCCCGAGACTAGCGGTGAACAATGAGCAGTTCTTC. Its protein product is CSAPRLAVNNEQFF.

DNA for the CDR3: TGTGCCAGCAGCTTAGCGGGGACAGGGTTCTACAATGAGCAGTTCTTC. The encoded protein is CASSLAGTGFYNEQFF. This chain joins TRBV11-2 and TRBJ2-1, with 9 bases lining up with TRBD1. The germline V gene encodes CDR1 SGHAT and CDR2 FQNNGV. V dropped 1 base and J dropped 3; count of bases not matched to a gene: 4. The length of the CDR3 is 16 residues.

A word on this clonotype: A read error may be the cause here, since a much bigger clone is one base away. The chain recombines TRBV9 with TRBJ2-5; 9 nucleotides align to TRBD2. The CDR3 sequence is 16 residues long. CDR1 SGDLS and CDR2 YYNGEE come from the germline V gene. The CDR3 sequence is CASSRVGGRVAESQYF. The CDR3 DNA sequence: TGTGCCAGCAGCAGAGTGGGCGGGAGGGTCGCGGAGAGCCAGTACTTC.

This chain connects TRBV30 to TRBJ2-5, with no clear D. The CDR3 spans 12 residues. Germline CDR1 and CDR2: GTSNPN and SVGIG (reference sequence). Trimming removed 7 bases from V and 2 bases from J, with 11 bases in between. This CDR3 is CASSFKQETQYF. CDR3 in DNA: TGTGCCTCCTCGTTTAAACAAGAGACCCAGTACTTC.

The rearrangement uses TRBV2 and TRBJ2-5; D is undetermined. V was cut by 8 bases and J by 5 bases, with 9 bases left in between. The germline CDR1 and CDR2 sequences are SNHLY and FYNNEI. CDR3 size: 11 residues. In DNA, the CDR3 is TGTGCCAGCTCAGTAAGGGAGACCCAGTACTTC. This gives the protein CASSVRETQYF.

This clonotype was observed once. This chain joins TRBV20-1 and TRBJ2-6, with 7 bases lining up with TRBD1. Germline lookup yields CDR1 DFQATT and CDR2 SNEGSKA (reference sequence). There are 18 residues in the CDR3. Losses at the gene ends were 1 base for V and 0 bases for J; bases not matched to a gene: 9. CDR3 loop: CSARVRQGTNSGANVLTF. CDR3 sequence (DNA): TGCAGTGCTAGAGTTCGACAGGGAACTAACTCTGGGGCCAACGTCCTGACTTTC.

The sample holds many counts of this clonotype. V and J are TRBV7-2 and TRBJ2-5; 7 bases match TRBD2. CDR1 SGHTA and CDR2 FQGNSA come from the germline V gene. The V gene end was trimmed by 3 bases and the J gene end by 1 base; junction bases not matched to a gene: 2. CDR3 length: 14 residues. The CDR3 region has the DNA TGTGCCAGCAGCTTGGGGACTACCCAAGAGACCCAGTACTTC. It yields the protein CASSLGTTQETQYF.

This clonotype appeared many times. The rearrangement links TRBV3-1 to TRBJ1-2; D not certain. Trimming stripped 1 base from V and 8 bases from J, with 11 bases between. Germline values: CDR1 LGHDT, CDR2 YNNKEL (reference sequence). The CDR3 totals 13 residues. The CDR3 DNA is TGTGCCAGCAGCCAAGGATCCAGTGTAGGCTACACCTTC. Protein sequence: CASSQGSSVGYTF. Full variable domain (missing parts from reference TRBV3-1 and TRBJ1-2): DTAVSQTPKYLVTQMGNDKSIKCEQNLGHDTMYWYKQDSKKFLKIMFSYNNKELIINETVPNRFSPKSPDKAHLNLHINSLELGDSAVYFCASSQGSSVGYTFGSGTRLTVV.

This clonotype came up many times. The chain employs TRBV11-2 and TRBJ2-3; tentative D call: TRBD2 (6 bases). Trimming removed 3 bases at V and 10 bases at J, with 11 bases between. Per germline, CDR1 SGHAT and CDR2 FQNNGV. The CDR3 is 12 amino acids. CDR3 DNA: TGTGCCAGCAGCTTGGGACTCCAGGCGCAGTATTTT. This gives the protein CASSLGLQAQYF.

This clonotype was picked up a small number of times. CDR3 in DNA: TGTGCCAGCTCACCGATTAAGGAGGGGGAGCTGTTTTTT. Its translation is CASSPIKEGELFF. The V gene is TRBV18, the J gene TRBJ2-2; D unresolved. There are 13 residues in the CDR3. Trimming removed 3 bases from V and 8 bases from J, with 10 bases in between. From germline, CDR1 is KGHSH and CDR2 LQKENI.

This clonotype showed up many times. The rearrangement uses TRBV27 and TRBJ2-5, with a possible D match to TRBD2 (6 bases). This CDR3 comprises 13 residues. With 9 bases removed from V and 5 bases from J, the gap between germline ends came to 16 bases. CDR1 and CDR2 from the germline V gene are MNHEY and SMNVEV (reference sequence). CDR3 region: CASSRTIAETQYF. As DNA, the CDR3 is TGTGCCAGTTCAAGGACTATCGCGGAGACCCAGTACTTC.

The chain is built from TRBV29-1 and TRBJ2-7; weak D call: TRBD2 (6 bases). The CDR3 spans 17 residues. Germline lookup yields CDR1 SQVTM and CDR2 ANQGSEA. Deletions cut 7 bases from V and 2 bases from J, with 27 bases between. CDR3 sequence reads: CSAAALGGKSLTYEQYF. The CDR3 DNA follows: TGCAGCGCGGCGGCCTTAGGAGGGAAAAGCCTCACCTACGAGCAGTACTTC.

This rearrangement joins TRBV27 to TRBJ2-3; the D is unclear. V was cut by 5 bases and J by 2 bases, with 17 bases left in between. The length of the CDR3 is 16 residues. Germline CDR1 and CDR2: MNHEY and SMNVEV (reference sequence). The CDR3: CASSVERRSTTDTQYF. CDR3 sequence (DNA): TGTGCCAGCAGTGTGGAGCGAAGGAGCACCACAGATACGCAGTATTTT.

V gene TRBV25-1 combines with J gene TRBJ2-2; 8 nucleotides agree with TRBD2. With 2 bases clipped from V and 4 bases from J, the junction kept 6 bases outside the gene matches. CDR1 is MGHDK and CDR2 is SYGVNS in the germline V gene. This CDR3 has 16 residues. The CDR3 is CASSEVPREGTGELFF. The CDR3 DNA follows: TGTGCCAGCAGTGAAGTCCCTCGGGAGGGCACCGGGGAGCTGTTTTTT.

This clonotype was seen many times. The chain carries TRBV12-3 or TRBV12-4 and TRBJ2-7, with TRBD2 matching 8 bases. The CDR3 loop spans 16 amino acids. Trimming removed 1 base from V and 5 bases from J; junction bases left unmatched: 10. For the CDR3, the DNA is TGTGCCAGCAGTTTAGTCGCCGCGGGAGGCCCCCACGAGCAGTACTTC. Translation gives CASSLVAAGGPHEQYF.

The V gene is TRBV3-1, the J gene TRBJ2-5; D remains ambiguous. Trimming removed 0 bases from V and 1 base from J, with 6 bases in between. The CDR3 is made up of 14 amino acids. Germline loops: CDR1 LGHDT, CDR2 YNNKEL (reference sequence). The CDR3 here is CASSQDPRQETQYF. The CDR3 region has the DNA TGTGCCAGCAGCCAAGATCCCCGCCAAGAGACCCAGTACTTC.

This clonotype has more than one count but fewer than ten. This chain joins TRBV19 and TRBJ2-1; TRBD2 aligns across 9 bases. Germline values: CDR1 LNHDA, CDR2 SQIVND (reference sequence). J was trimmed by 7 bases and V by 6 bases; bases with no gene match: 13. The CDR3 covers 16 residues. The CDR3 loop reads CASRDPGTSRLNEQFF. CDR3 DNA: TGTGCCAGTAGGGACCCCGGGACTAGCAGGTTAAATGAGCAGTTCTTC. The entire variable domain, with the rest obtained from reference TRBV19 and TRBJ2-1, is as follows: DGGITQSPKYLFRKEGQNVTLSCEQNLNHDAMYWYRQDPGQGLRLIYYSQIVNDFQKGDIAEGYSVSREKKESFPLTVTSAQKNPTAFYLCASRDPGTSRLNEQFFGPGTRLTVL.

This clonotype was detected ten times or more. The chain combines TRBV6-2 or TRBV6-3 with TRBJ1-1, with D perhaps matching TRBD1 (5 bases). Trimming shortened V by 2 bases and J by 1 base, and 11 bases separated the two germline ends. The length of the CDR3 is 15 residues. Germline-derived CDR1 and CDR2 are MNHEY and SVGEGT. CDR3 in amino acids: CASSYGTGGNTEAFF. The CDR3 region has the DNA TGTGCCAGCAGTTACGGAACAGGCGGGAACACTGAAGCTTTCTTT.

The chain links TRBV15 to TRBJ2-1, with 12 positions matching TRBD2. The CDR3 is 18 amino acids. V lost 1 base to trimming and J lost 6 bases; unmatched junction nucleotides: 10. Germline V gene sequence: CDR1 LNHNV, CDR2 YYDKDF (reference sequence). The CDR3 coding sequence is TGTGCCACCAGCAGAGTCACGCGTGCTAGCGGGGGGGGCAATGAGCAGTTCTTC. Translating it yields CATSRVTRASGGGNEQFF.